This is a list of T cell receptor beta chains from one sample in a study of cytomegalovirus exposure and HLA in healthy donors. Assay used: immunoSEQ multiplex PCR; TCRdb lists only in-frame clones, some missing. Of 100,000 to 150,000 clones in the sample, over 75% are singletons; the top ten hold approximately 6.3%. Sequencing used PBMCs. The source of these receptors is a man between 18 and 35 years old in good health and CMV-seropositive. Each CDR3 is given with its conserved first and last residue. D genes are given only for firm matches. Size is omitted from some rows. Given values are once, few, many or a class for expanded clones.

clone_size	v_call	d_call	j_call	cdr3_nt	cdr3_aa
-	TRBV14	-	TRBJ1-1	TGTGCCAGCAGCCTCATCGAGGGAACTGAAGCTTTCTTT	CASSLIEGTEAFF
-	TRBV6-1	-	TRBJ2-6	TGTGCCAGCAGGCGGCTCTCTGGGGCCAACGGCCTGACTTTC	CASRRLSGANGLTF
few	TRBV28	TRBD1	TRBJ1-1	TGTGCCAGCAGTTTCCTTGAGACAGGGTCTCAAGCTTTCTTT	CASSFLETGSQAFF
-	TRBV7-9	TRBD1	TRBJ2-5	TGTGCCAGCAGCTTCCCCCCTGACAGGGTCGACGAGACCCAGTACTTC	CASSFPPDRVDETQYF
-	TRBV2	TRBD1	TRBJ2-3	TGTGCCACAGACAGGGCGGGCACAGATACGCAGTATTTT	CATDRAGTDTQYF
-	TRBV7-9	TRBD1	TRBJ2-7	TGTGCCAGCAGCTTGACAGGGAGCTCCTACGAGCAGTACTTC	CASSLTGSSYEQYF
-	TRBV10-3	-	TRBJ2-7	TGTGCCATCACGGACAGTACCTACGAGCAGTACTTC	CAITDSTYEQYF
-	TRBV6-5	TRBD1	TRBJ2-7	TGTGCCAGCAGTCCCTCGACAGGGGTGGCCTACGAGCAGTACTTC	CASSPSTGVAYEQYF
-	TRBV5-5	TRBD1	TRBJ1-1	TGTGCCAGCAGGGCAGGGGGCGCGGACACTGAAGCTTTCTTT	CASRAGGADTEAFF
-	TRBV28	-	TRBJ1-2	TGTGCCAGCAACTTTGGTAACCCGGGGTATGGCTACACCTTC	CASNFGNPGYGYTF
few	TRBV11-3	TRBD2	TRBJ2-1	TGTGCCAGCAGCTCGGGGACTAGCGGGAGGCTTGAGCAGTTCTTC	CASSSGTSGRLEQFF
-	TRBV2	TRBD2	TRBJ2-1	TGTGCCAGCAGTGAAGAACCGGGACTAGCGGGATCAAATGAGCAGTTCTTC	CASSEEPGLAGSNEQFF
-	TRBV9	-	TRBJ2-3	TGTGCCAGCAGCGTAGGGTTAGGGGCGGCAAAAGATACGCAGTATTTT	CASSVGLGAAKDTQYF
-	TRBV6-4	-	TRBJ2-7	TGTGCCAGCAGCCCCTCCGGGGACTCCTACGAGCAGTACTTC	CASSPSGDSYEQYF
-	TRBV13	TRBD1	TRBJ2-1	TGTGCCAGCAGCCCCACGGGACAGGGACGGAATGAGCAGTTCTTC	CASSPTGQGRNEQFF
-	TRBV7-6	TRBD1	TRBJ1-4	TGTGCCAGCAGCCCGGACAGGGAAAATGAAAAACTGTTTTTT	CASSPDRENEKLFF
-	TRBV18	TRBD1	TRBJ2-7	TGTGCCAGCTCACCACTGGGGACAGGGGTCTCCTACGAGCAGTACTTC	CASSPLGTGVSYEQYF
-	TRBV29-1	TRBD2	TRBJ2-2	TGCAGCGTTTCTGCTAGCGGCGAAGGCGGGGAGCTGTTTTTT	CSVSASGEGGELFF
-	TRBV5-5	-	TRBJ2-7	TGTGCCAGCAGCTCACAGGTCGACTACGAGCAGTACTTC	CASSSQVDYEQYF
-	TRBV11-2	-	TRBJ2-2	TGTGCCAGCAGCTTAGAACGGTTCACCGGGGAGCTGTTTTTT	CASSLERFTGELFF
-	TRBV2	-	TRBJ2-7	TGTGCCAGCAGGAAAGAGTATAGCGAGCAGTACTTC	CASRKEYSEQYF
few	TRBV10-1	-	TRBJ1-2	TGCGCCAGCAGTGAGGAGGGCCCCTATGGCTACACCTTC	CASSEEGPYGYTF
-	TRBV7-9	TRBD2	TRBJ2-3	TGTGCCAGCAGCTCCGGACTAGCGGGAACCCAACCTACAGATACGCAGTATTTT	CASSSGLAGTQPTDTQYF
once	TRBV6-1	TRBD1	TRBJ2-1	TGTGCCAGCAGTGAGACAGGGAATAGCTACAATGAGCAGTTCTTC	CASSETGNSYNEQFF
-	TRBV5-1	-	TRBJ1-1	TGCGCCAGCAGCTTGTCGGGATCGGAAGGGCCGGATTGGGGCACTGAAGCTTTCTTT	CASSLSGSEGPDWGTEAFF
once	TRBV5-1	-	TRBJ1-3	TGCGCCAGCAGATCCCTTTTGGGAGGTAGCGTTGGAAACACCATATATTTT	CASRSLLGGSVGNTIYF
-	TRBV30	TRBD1	TRBJ1-5	TGTGCCTGGGAGACAGGGTACAATCAGCCCCAGCATTTT	CAWETGYNQPQHF
few	TRBV30	-	TRBJ1-2	TGTGCCTGGAGTGCCGGAGGCGGGTGGGAAGCTAACTATGGCTACACCTTC	CAWSAGGGWEANYGYTF
-	TRBV7-6	-	TRBJ1-1	TGTGCCAGCAGCGATACAGGTAACACTGAAGCTTTCTTT	CASSDTGNTEAFF
once	TRBV13	TRBD1	TRBJ2-7	TGTGCCAGCAGCCGTGGGACAGGGCAATACGAGCAGTACTTC	CASSRGTGQYEQYF
-	TRBV10-3	TRBD1	TRBJ1-6	TGTGCCATCCGCGGACAGGCGAATTCACCCCTCCACTTT	CAIRGQANSPLHF
-	TRBV5-4	TRBD1	TRBJ1-2	TGTGCCAGCACCCTGGGCGGACAGGGGGCCTACTATGGCTACACCTTC	CASTLGGQGAYYGYTF
-	TRBV5-6	-	TRBJ1-2	TGTGCCAGCAGCTTTTATAACTATGGCTACACCTTC	CASSFYNYGYTF
once	TRBV29-1	-	TRBJ1-2	TGCAGCGTTGGAAGGACAGCCTCTCCTAACTATGGCTACACCTTC	CSVGRTASPNYGYTF
-	TRBV19	-	TRBJ2-6	TGTGCCAGTAGTATACAGGGAACTGGGGCCAACGTCCTGACTTTC	CASSIQGTGANVLTF
-	TRBV5-1	TRBD1	TRBJ1-1	TGCGCCAGTGGACAGGGGGCCGTGTCGACTGAAGCTTTCTTT	CASGQGAVSTEAFF
-	TRBV27	-	TRBJ2-7	TGTGCCAGCAGTTTTGGAGTCTCCTACGAGCAGTACTTC	CASSFGVSYEQYF
-	TRBV9	TRBD1	TRBJ2-5	TGTGCCAGCAGCGCCCGACAGGGGAGTATAGGCCTCGAAGAGACCCAGTACTTC	CASSARQGSIGLEETQYF
-	TRBV5-4	-	TRBJ2-5	TGTGCCAGCAGCTTTACCGGGACATCCCAAGAGACCCAGTACTTC	CASSFTGTSQETQYF
-	TRBV27	TRBD2	TRBJ2-1	TGTGCCAGCACCTCTCTGTGGGTAGCGGGTTACAATGAGCAGTTCTTC	CASTSLWVAGYNEQFF
-	TRBV6-6	TRBD2	TRBJ2-1	TGTGCCAGCAGTTACTCCCTAGCGGGAGTGCACAATGAGCAGTTCTTC	CASSYSLAGVHNEQFF
-	TRBV25-1	-	TRBJ1-4	TGTGCCAGCACGGAAGGGGGGGCGACTAATGAAAAACTGTTTTTT	CASTEGGATNEKLFF
-	TRBV5-1	-	TRBJ2-7	TGCGCCAGCAGCTTTGACAGGACTTCCTACGAGCAGTACTTC	CASSFDRTSYEQYF
-	TRBV19	-	TRBJ1-1	TGTGCCAGTATCGATACAGGGCGCGAGGACGTAGCTTTCTTT	CASIDTGREDVAFF
-	TRBV9	-	TRBJ1-1	TGTGCCAGCAGAACAGCCGCTGGGAGTGAAGCTTTCTTT	CASRTAAGSEAFF
-	TRBV11-3	-	TRBJ2-7	TGTGCCAGCAGCCCAACAGGTAGCCCCTACGAGCAGTACTTC	CASSPTGSPYEQYF
-	TRBV6-1	TRBD1	TRBJ1-3	TGTGCCAGCAGGACACAGGGGTTGGGAAACACCATATATTTT	CASRTQGLGNTIYF
-	TRBV28	-	TRBJ2-7	TGTGCCAGCAGTTTCGCGGGGCCCTACGAGCAGTACTTC	CASSFAGPYEQYF
once	TRBV7-8	-	TRBJ1-5	TGTGCCAGCAGCTTAGAAGGCGGTGTTAGCAATCAGCCCCAGCATTTT	CASSLEGGVSNQPQHF
-	TRBV6-5	TRBD2	TRBJ2-1	TGTGCCAGCAGTTACCCCCACGCGGGGGGGGATGAGCAGTTCTTC	CASSYPHAGGDEQFF
-	TRBV28	-	TRBJ2-3	TGTGCCAGTGAACCTAAATCAGGGGAATCTGCAGATACGCAGTATTTT	CASEPKSGESADTQYF
-	TRBV28	TRBD2	TRBJ2-1	TGTGCCAGCAAAACTAGCGGGGTGGAGTACAATGAGCAGTTCTTC	CASKTSGVEYNEQFF
-	TRBV10-1	TRBD1	TRBJ2-3	TGCGCCAGCAGTGTAGGGACAGGAGTCACAGATACGCAGTATTTT	CASSVGTGVTDTQYF